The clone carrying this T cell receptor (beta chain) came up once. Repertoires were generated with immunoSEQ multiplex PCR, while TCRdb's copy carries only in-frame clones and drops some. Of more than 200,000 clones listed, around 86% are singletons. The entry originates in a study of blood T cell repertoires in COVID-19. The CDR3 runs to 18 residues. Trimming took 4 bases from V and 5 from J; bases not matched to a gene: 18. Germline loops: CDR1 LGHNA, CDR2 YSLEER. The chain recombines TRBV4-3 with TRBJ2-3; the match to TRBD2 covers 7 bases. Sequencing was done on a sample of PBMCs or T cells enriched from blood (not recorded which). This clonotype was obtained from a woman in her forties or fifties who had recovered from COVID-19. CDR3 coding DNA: TGCGCCAGCAGCCGCGCCACGGGGGAGGGCCGCCTGGGAGATACGCAGTATTTT. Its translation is CASSRATGEGRLGDTQYF.